This T cell receptor (beta chain) is drawn from a study of blood T cells in healthy people across ages. Primed by a sample-barcoded 5' primer and a J-beta primer mix, a second PCR proceeded for roughly 6 to 12 cycles. Using its own MiXCR run on the 5' RACE reads, TCRdb lists one record per CDR3 protein. This table holds roughly 1.5 million distinct CDR3 sequences, about 42% found once. From germline, CDR1 is MNHEY and CDR2 SVGEGT. V was pared by 6 bases and J by 6 bases, with 8 bases between. The CDR3 runs to 11 residues. This clonotype appeared a few times. Its target is unknown. Healthy Caucasian individuals from Russia aged roughly 6 to 90 served as donors. Overall study results and limits: Per million T cells, TCR beta diversity dropped about linearly as age rose.

Sequenced sample: blood. The sequence was collected from a woman between 18 and 29 years old in good health. The chain links TRBV6-2 or TRBV6-3 to TRBJ1-2; D gene uncertain. The CDR3 reads CASRARNGYTF. In DNA form, the CDR3 reads TGTGCCAGCAGAGCACGGAATGGCTACACCTTC.